Below, 15 T cell receptor beta chains from the same sample are listed, as sequenced in a study of T cell changes during pregnancy in multiple sclerosis. The data were produced by immunoSEQ multiplex PCR, yet TCRdb's version contains in-frame clones alone and is incomplete. This sample has 25,000 to 35,000 clones, with 90% found just once. The sequencing used CD8+ T cells from peripheral blood mononuclear cells, collected in the second trimester of pregnancy. The receptor set was obtained from a female donor with multiple sclerosis, enrolled in a pregnancy study.

V usage is TRBV6-5 and J usage is TRBJ2-7; the D is unclear. V was trimmed by 6 bases and J by 0 bases, leaving 15 bases between them. The CDR3 runs to 15 residues. The V gene's germline CDR1 is MNHEY and CDR2 SVGAGI. The CDR3 sequence is CASSYNIGSSYEQYF. Here the CDR3 DNA reads TGTGCCAGCAGCTACAATATCGGTAGCTCCTACGAGCAGTACTTC.

This clone was observed a handful of times. CDR3 sequence: CASSFRTSTDTQYF. DNA for the CDR3: TGTGCCAGCAGCTTTCGCACTAGCACAGATACGCAGTATTTT. The chain recombines TRBV5-4 with TRBJ2-3; D not certain. The V and J ends lost 2 bases and 0 bases respectively, with 7 bases between them. The length of the CDR3 is 14 residues. Germline CDR1 reads SGHNT; CDR2 reads YYREEE (reference sequence).

The gene calls are TRBV2 and TRBJ2-3; D may be TRBD2 (6 bases). The ends were cut back, 8 bases at V and 2 bases at J, with 17 bases in the middle. Germline lookup yields CDR1 SNHLY and CDR2 FYNNEI. There are 15 residues in the CDR3. CDR3 in amino acids: CASYYEAGNTDTQYF. CDR3 sequence (DNA): TGTGCCAGCTACTACGAGGCGGGAAACACAGATACGCAGTATTTT.

The rearrangement links TRBV2 to TRBJ1-5; D gene uncertain. CDR1 is SNHLY and CDR2 is FYNNEI in the germline V gene. Trimming left V 6 bases short and J 0 bases short, with 9 bases between. There are 14 residues in the CDR3. Here the CDR3 reads CASRLYSSNQPQHF. Written as DNA, the CDR3 is TGTGCCAGCAGGCTATACAGTAGCAATCAGCCCCAGCATTTT.

The table lists this clone with a count of one. The chain links TRBV10-2 to TRBJ1-1; 8 positions agree with TRBD1. Germline CDR1 WSHSY, CDR2 SAAADI. CDR3 length: 17 amino acids. The V and J ends lost 1 base and 0 bases, in that order; junction bases with no gene match: 7. The CDR3 DNA sequence: TGCGCCAGCAGTGAGTTTTGGCAGGGGGCCTTGAACACTGAAGCTTTCTTT. Translated, it gives CASSEFWQGALNTEAFF.

The chain uses TRBV6-6 and TRBJ1-2, with D uncertain. This CDR3 is built from 15 residues. Per the germline V gene, CDR1 is MNHNY and CDR2 is SVGAGI (reference sequence). The ends were cut back, 6 bases at V and 1 base at J, with 15 bases in the middle. CDR3 in amino acids: CASRHHLRFNYGYTF. In DNA form, the CDR3 reads TGTGCCAGCAGGCATCATTTACGGTTTAACTATGGCTACACCTTC.

The chain is built from TRBV19 and TRBJ2-7, with TRBD1 matching 9 bases. Trimming took 6 bases from V and 1 from J; bases not matched to a gene: 4. Per the germline V gene, CDR1 is LNHDA and CDR2 is SQIVND (reference sequence). The CDR3 runs to 14 residues. The CDR3 region is CASRPGTGSYEQYF. The DNA for the CDR3 is TGTGCCAGTAGACCCGGGACAGGGTCCTACGAGCAGTACTTC.

This clone is a singleton in its sample. This sequence joins TRBV27 and TRBJ2-7, with D perhaps TRBD1 (5 bases). CDR1 is MNHEY and CDR2 is SMNVEV in the germline V gene (reference sequence). Trimming cost V 2 bases and J 5 bases, with 7 bases left between them. The CDR3 consists of 12 residues. For the CDR3, the DNA is TGTGCCAGCAGTTTAATGGGGCACGAGCAGTACTTC. This sequence encodes CASSLMGHEQYF.

V gene TRBV6-1 combines with J gene TRBJ1-1; TRBD1 might be the D (5 bases). CDR3 length: 17 amino acids. Between the trimmed V and J ends, which lost 1 base and 1 base, there was a span of 16 bases. Germline CDR1 is MNHNS and CDR2 is SASEGT. The CDR3 is CASSEDLQGMENTEAFF. CDR3 bases: TGTGCCAGCAGTGAAGATTTGCAGGGAATGGAGAACACTGAAGCTTTCTTT.

The chain uses TRBV27 and TRBJ2-1, with 11 bases that match TRBD2. Germline V gene lookup returns CDR1 MNHEY and CDR2 SMNVEV (reference sequence). V dropped 4 bases and J dropped 6; count of bases not matched to a gene: 5. The CDR3 totals 15 residues. The CDR3 DNA reads as TGTGCCAGCAGTTCCACTAGCGGGGGATCCAATGAGCAGTTCTTC. It yields the protein CASSSTSGGSNEQFF.

The chain is built from TRBV28 and TRBJ2-7; TRBD1 agrees at 12 bases. This CDR3 is 16 amino acids long. V gave up 8 bases and J gave up 6 bases; unmatched junction bases: 14. Germline V gene sequence: CDR1 MDHEN, CDR2 SYDVKM. The CDR3 region is CASQTLPGQGASEQYF. DNA for the CDR3: TGTGCCAGCCAAACCCTTCCGGGACAGGGGGCGAGCGAGCAGTACTTC.

The chain has TRBV30 and TRBJ2-1; no clear D gene. This CDR3 has 16 amino acids. Germline CDR1 is GTSNPN and CDR2 is SVGIG (reference sequence). V lost 3 bases and J lost 2, with 17 bases in between. CDR3 region: CAWSRVLRMTYNEQFF. In DNA form, the CDR3 reads TGTGCCTGGAGCCGGGTGTTGCGGATGACCTACAATGAGCAGTTCTTC. The full variable domain, rest sourced from reference TRBV30 and TRBJ2-1, is SQTIHQWPATLVQPVGSPLSLECTVEGTSNPNLYWYRQAAGRGLQLLFYSVGIGQISSEVPQNLSASRPQDRQFILSSKKLLLSDSGFYLCAWSRVLRMTYNEQFFGPGTRLTVL.

The V and J genes are TRBV9 and TRBJ1-1; TRBD1 aligns across 9 bases. Germline V gene sequence: CDR1 SGDLS, CDR2 YYNGEE. V lost 3 bases, J lost 4 bases, and 7 bases stayed unmatched. The CDR3 has 15 amino acids. Here the CDR3 reads CASSAPDRGATEAFF. Here the CDR3 DNA reads TGTGCCAGCAGCGCCCCGGACAGGGGCGCCACTGAAGCTTTCTTT. The whole variable domain, remainder taken from reference TRBV9 and TRBJ1-1, is DSGVTQTPKHLITATGQRVTLRCSPRSGDLSVYWYQQSLDQGLQFLIQYYNGEERAKGNILERFSAQQFPDLHSELNLSSLELGDSALYFCASSAPDRGATEAFFGQGTRLTVV.

V usage is TRBV10-3 and J usage is TRBJ2-7, with 15 nucleotides matching TRBD2. The CDR3 runs to 19 residues. Germline V CDR1 and CDR2: ENHRY, SYGVKD. J was trimmed by 2 bases and V by 0 bases; bases with no gene match: 8. Written as DNA, the CDR3 is TGTGCCATCAGTGAGTCGGGGGGGACTAGCGGGAGGTTACCCTACGAGCAGTACTTC. Its protein is CAISESGGTSGRLPYEQYF.

In this sample, this clone turned up a few times. The genes are TRBV7-9 and TRBJ1-1, with D unclear. V shed 1 base and J shed 8 bases, with 5 bases lying between them. In germline, CDR1 is SEHNR, CDR2 FQNEAQ (reference sequence). The CDR3 is 11 residues long. The CDR3 nucleotides read TGTGCCAGCAGCTTAGGGCAGGAAGCTTTCTTT. This gives the protein CASSLGQEAFF.